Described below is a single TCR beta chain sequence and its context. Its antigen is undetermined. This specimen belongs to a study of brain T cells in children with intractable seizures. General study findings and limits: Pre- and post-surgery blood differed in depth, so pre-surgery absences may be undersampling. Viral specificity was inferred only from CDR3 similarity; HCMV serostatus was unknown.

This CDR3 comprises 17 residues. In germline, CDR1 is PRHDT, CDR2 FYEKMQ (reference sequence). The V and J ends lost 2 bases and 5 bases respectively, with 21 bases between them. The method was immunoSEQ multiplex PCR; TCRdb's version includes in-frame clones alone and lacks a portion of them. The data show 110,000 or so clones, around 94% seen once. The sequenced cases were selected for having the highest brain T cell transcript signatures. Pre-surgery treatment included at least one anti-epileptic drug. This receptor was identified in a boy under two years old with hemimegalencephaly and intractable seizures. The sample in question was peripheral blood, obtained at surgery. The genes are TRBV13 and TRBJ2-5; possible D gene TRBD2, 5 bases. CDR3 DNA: TGTGCCAGCAGCTTACAGCTGGGAGTACAGTCGCGGGAGACCCAGTACTTC. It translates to CASSLQLGVQSRETQYF.